These T cell receptor beta chains were read from a single sample in a study of blood T cell repertoires in COVID-19. Profiled with immunoSEQ multiplex PCR; TCRdb holds only in-frame clones, not every one. The sample consists of approximately 300,000 clones, 92% of them appearing once. Sequencing input: PBMCs or T cells enriched from blood (not recorded which). The receptors here all came from a woman in her 30s who had recovered from COVID-19. CDR3s include the opening cysteine and the closing phenylalanine or tryptophan. A D gene is named only where the DNA matches it firmly. Some rows mark clone size as missing; the rest say once, few, many or name a class of expanded clone.

>TRBJ1-5|NA|TRBV28|NA
TGTGCCAGCAGTTCCGAGGGCAGGGGCCCTCTTCAGCCCCAGCATTTT
CASSSEGRGPLQPQHF
>TRBJ1-5|NA|TRBV10-3|TRBD1
TGTGCCATCAGTGAGTCCCCAGACAGGGCCGATCAGCCCCAGCATTTT
CAISESPDRADQPQHF
>TRBJ2-7|once|TRBV28|TRBD2
TGTGCCAGCAGCCCTAGCGGAAGAGGGTCCTACGAGCAGTACTTC
CASSPSGRGSYEQYF
>TRBJ1-2|NA|TRBV7-2|NA
TGTGCCAGCAGCGCCCCACCCGGTTATGGCTACACCTTC
CASSAPPGYGYTF
>TRBJ2-1|NA|TRBV11-3|TRBD2
TGTGCCAGCAGCGATCACACTAGCGGGGGCTCCTACAATGAGCAGTTCTTC
CASSDHTSGGSYNEQFF
>TRBJ2-1|NA|TRBV6-5|NA
TGTGCCAGCAGACAGCCAGCTGGCAATGAGCAGTTCTTC
CASRQPAGNEQFF
>TRBJ2-7|NA|TRBV7-2|NA
TGTGCCAGCAGCTCTCAAGGACTATCCTACGAGCAGTACTTC
CASSSQGLSYEQYF
>TRBJ2-1|NA|TRBV5-1|NA
TGCGCCAGCAGCTTGGATCTACCCTCCTACAATGAGCAGTTCTTC
CASSLDLPSYNEQFF
>TRBJ2-5|NA|TRBV29-1|TRBD1
TGCAGCTCCCGGGGGCAACAGGGGGTCGAGACCCAGTACTTC
CSSRGQQGVETQYF
>TRBJ1-4|NA|TRBV5-4|NA
TGTGCCAGCAGCCTTAGGACAGCAACTAATGAAAAACTGTTTTTT
CASSLRTATNEKLFF